The rows below give T cell receptor beta chains drawn from one sample of a study of cytomegalovirus exposure and HLA in healthy donors. Profiling relied on immunoSEQ multiplex PCR, and the TCRdb table lists in-frame clones only, not all of them. Of around 120,000 clones listed, 70% to 90% are singletons. Sequencing was performed on PBMCs. These TCRs come from a woman aged 18-30 years in good health and CMV-seropositive. CDR3s include the opening cysteine and the closing phenylalanine or tryptophan. Each record gives: clone size, D gene, V gene, J gene, CDR3 protein, CDR3 DNA. D genes are given only for firm matches. Clone size, where shown, is once, few, many, or a class for clones that have expanded.

clone_size: .
d_call: .
v_call: TRBV2
j_call: TRBJ2-5
cdr3_aa: CASSLDYHLQETQYF
cdr3_nt: TGTGCCAGCAGTTTGGACTACCATTTACAAGAGACCCAGTACTTC

clone_size: .
d_call: TRBD2
v_call: TRBV7-8
j_call: TRBJ2-2
cdr3_aa: CASSSMPGLAITGELFF
cdr3_nt: TGTGCCAGCAGCTCAATGCCGGGACTAGCTATCACCGGGGAGCTGTTTTTT

clone_size: once
d_call: .
v_call: TRBV19
j_call: TRBJ2-5
cdr3_aa: CASSVVSGTQYF
cdr3_nt: TGTGCCAGTAGCGTCGTATCGGGGACCCAGTACTTC

clone_size: .
d_call: .
v_call: TRBV7-9
j_call: TRBJ1-2
cdr3_aa: CASSSDLVGRSLYGYTF
cdr3_nt: TGTGCCAGCAGCTCAGATTTAGTGGGCCGATCGCTTTATGGCTACACCTTC

clone_size: .
d_call: .
v_call: TRBV6-1
j_call: TRBJ1-4
cdr3_aa: CASVSGAFWSEKLFF
cdr3_nt: TGTGCCAGCGTATCAGGGGCCTTTTGGAGTGAAAAACTGTTTTTT

clone_size: once
d_call: TRBD2
v_call: TRBV7-8
j_call: TRBJ2-5
cdr3_aa: CASVHPTVPGRETQYF
cdr3_nt: TGTGCCAGCGTGCACCCGACAGTTCCCGGGAGGGAGACCCAGTACTTC

clone_size: .
d_call: TRBD1
v_call: TRBV4-2
j_call: TRBJ1-2
cdr3_aa: CASSQDGGTGDGYTF
cdr3_nt: TGTGCCAGCAGCCAAGACGGAGGGACAGGGGACGGCTACACCTTC

clone_size: .
d_call: .
v_call: TRBV12-5
j_call: TRBJ1-5
cdr3_aa: CASGLVSAAYSNQPQHF
cdr3_nt: TGTGCTAGTGGTTTGGTAAGCGCAGCTTATAGCAATCAGCCCCAGCATTTT

clone_size: .
d_call: TRBD1
v_call: TRBV2
j_call: TRBJ2-7
cdr3_aa: CASSEQGQSYYEQYF
cdr3_nt: TGTGCCAGCAGTGAACAGGGACAGTCTTACTACGAGCAGTACTTC

clone_size: .
d_call: .
v_call: TRBV30
j_call: TRBJ2-1
cdr3_aa: CAWSRVGSEQFF
cdr3_nt: TGTGCCTGGAGTAGGGTAGGGAGTGAGCAGTTCTTC

clone_size: .
d_call: TRBD1
v_call: TRBV6-1
j_call: TRBJ1-2
cdr3_aa: CASSEAPGGYYGYTF
cdr3_nt: TGTGCCAGCAGTGAAGCCCCAGGGGGCTACTATGGCTACACCTTC

clone_size: .
d_call: TRBD2
v_call: TRBV19
j_call: TRBJ2-7
cdr3_aa: CASSIAGGRTYEQYF
cdr3_nt: TGTGCCAGTAGTATTGCGGGGGGCCGAACCTACGAGCAGTACTTC

clone_size: .
d_call: TRBD1
v_call: TRBV19
j_call: TRBJ1-2
cdr3_aa: CASSIKWVTGGAGGYTF
cdr3_nt: TGTGCCAGTAGTATAAAGTGGGTGACAGGGGGCGCGGGAGGCTACACCTTC

clone_size: .
d_call: TRBD2
v_call: TRBV7-3
j_call: TRBJ2-2
cdr3_aa: CASSSTAGRFANTGELFF
cdr3_nt: TGTGCCAGCAGCTCTACAGCGGGACGGTTCGCGAACACCGGGGAGCTGTTTTTT

clone_size: .
d_call: .
v_call: TRBV7-3
j_call: TRBJ2-5
cdr3_aa: CASSLSAWGGETQYF
cdr3_nt: TGTGCCAGCAGCTTGTCGGCGTGGGGCGGCGAGACCCAGTACTTC

clone_size: .
d_call: TRBD1
v_call: TRBV6-1
j_call: TRBJ2-7
cdr3_aa: CASRLTGDYEQYF
cdr3_nt: TGTGCCAGCAGGTTGACAGGGGACTACGAGCAGTACTTC

clone_size: .
d_call: TRBD1
v_call: TRBV4-1
j_call: TRBJ2-7
cdr3_aa: CASSLGPTGTGTTYEQYF
cdr3_nt: TGCGCCAGCAGCCTCGGCCCGACCGGGACAGGAACGACCTACGAGCAGTACTTC

clone_size: .
d_call: .
v_call: TRBV30
j_call: TRBJ2-2
cdr3_aa: CAWALPGHHTGELFF
cdr3_nt: TGTGCCTGGGCCCTCCCGGGACACCACACCGGGGAGCTGTTTTTT

clone_size: .
d_call: .
v_call: TRBV11-2
j_call: TRBJ2-7
cdr3_aa: CASSPDRAYEQYF
cdr3_nt: TGTGCCAGCAGCCCGGACAGAGCCTACGAGCAGTACTTC

clone_size: .
d_call: TRBD2
v_call: TRBV11-3
j_call: TRBJ2-4
cdr3_aa: CASSSLRRENIQYF
cdr3_nt: TGTGCCAGCAGCTCCCTGAGGCGGGAGAACATTCAGTACTTC

clone_size: .
d_call: .
v_call: TRBV4-2
j_call: TRBJ1-2
cdr3_aa: CASSQDRVGYTF
cdr3_nt: TGTGCCAGCAGCCAAGACCGGGTCGGCTACACCTTC

clone_size: .
d_call: TRBD2
v_call: TRBV7-9
j_call: TRBJ2-1
cdr3_aa: CASSPIAGRRYNEQFF
cdr3_nt: TGTGCCAGCAGCCCAATAGCGGGGCGACGATACAATGAGCAGTTCTTC

clone_size: .
d_call: TRBD2
v_call: TRBV5-1
j_call: TRBJ2-3
cdr3_aa: CASSLERGDTDTQYF
cdr3_nt: TGCGCCAGCAGCTTGGAGCGGGGGGACACAGATACGCAGTATTTT

clone_size: .
d_call: .
v_call: TRBV5-1
j_call: TRBJ1-6
cdr3_aa: CASSLGKGSSYNSPLHF
cdr3_nt: TGCGCCAGCAGCTTGGGGAAAGGGAGCTCCTATAATTCACCCCTCCACTTT

clone_size: .
d_call: TRBD1
v_call: TRBV5-8
j_call: TRBJ1-5
cdr3_aa: CASSRDRGNQPQHF
cdr3_nt: TGTGCCAGCAGCCGGGACAGAGGGAATCAGCCCCAGCATTTT

clone_size: .
d_call: .
v_call: TRBV11-2
j_call: TRBJ2-1
cdr3_aa: CASSARTGSSYNEQFF
cdr3_nt: TGTGCCAGCAGCGCACGGACTGGCAGCTCCTACAATGAGCAGTTCTTC

clone_size: .
d_call: TRBD2
v_call: TRBV19
j_call: TRBJ2-5
cdr3_aa: CASSIFPGLGGETQYF
cdr3_nt: TGTGCCAGTAGTATTTTCCCGGGGCTGGGAGGGGAGACCCAGTACTTC

clone_size: .
d_call: TRBD1
v_call: TRBV2
j_call: TRBJ1-2
cdr3_aa: CASSPHPGQNYGYTF
cdr3_nt: TGTGCCAGCAGTCCGCACCCGGGACAGAACTATGGCTACACCTTC

clone_size: .
d_call: TRBD2
v_call: TRBV7-8
j_call: TRBJ2-7
cdr3_aa: CASSFWGTSGRRMMYEQYF
cdr3_nt: TGTGCCAGCAGCTTCTGGGGGACTAGCGGGAGAAGAATGATGTACGAGCAGTACTTC

clone_size: .
d_call: .
v_call: TRBV2
j_call: TRBJ1-5
cdr3_aa: CASSVRGGQPQHF
cdr3_nt: TGTGCCAGCAGTGTCAGGGGAGGGCAGCCCCAGCATTTT

clone_size: .
d_call: TRBD2
v_call: TRBV4-1
j_call: TRBJ2-5
cdr3_aa: CASSLSGDRETQYF
cdr3_nt: TGCGCCAGCAGCCTTAGCGGGGACCGGGAGACCCAGTACTTC

clone_size: .
d_call: TRBD1
v_call: TRBV7-3
j_call: TRBJ1-1
cdr3_aa: CASSFGTGHGTEAFF
cdr3_nt: TGTGCCAGCAGCTTCGGGACAGGACATGGAACTGAAGCTTTCTTT

clone_size: .
d_call: .
v_call: TRBV18
j_call: TRBJ1-4
cdr3_aa: CASSPGTNQEKLFF
cdr3_nt: TGTGCCAGCTCACCCGGGACAAACCAAGAAAAACTGTTTTTT

clone_size: few
d_call: .
v_call: TRBV7-3
j_call: TRBJ2-5
cdr3_aa: CASLTQYF
cdr3_nt: TGTGCCAGCCTTACCCAGTACTTC

clone_size: .
d_call: .
v_call: TRBV11-2
j_call: TRBJ1-2
cdr3_aa: CASSPSTEAPYGYTF
cdr3_nt: TGTGCCAGCAGCCCTTCGACGGAGGCCCCCTATGGCTACACCTTC

clone_size: .
d_call: TRBD2
v_call: TRBV5-3
j_call: TRBJ2-1
cdr3_aa: CARSAPGLAEKENEQFF
cdr3_nt: TGTGCCAGAAGCGCCCCGGGACTAGCGGAGAAAGAGAATGAGCAGTTCTTC

clone_size: few
d_call: .
v_call: TRBV20-1
j_call: TRBJ1-6
cdr3_aa: CSARPESPLHF
cdr3_nt: TGCAGTGCTCGCCCAGAATCACCCCTCCACTTT

clone_size: few
d_call: .
v_call: TRBV6-1
j_call: TRBJ1-4
cdr3_aa: CASSARAGRTNEKLFF
cdr3_nt: TGTGCCAGCAGTGCCAGAGCGGGAAGAACTAATGAAAAACTGTTTTTT

clone_size: .
d_call: .
v_call: TRBV15
j_call: TRBJ1-1
cdr3_aa: CATSRKSYQGNTEAFF
cdr3_nt: TGTGCCACCAGCAGGAAGAGCTACCAGGGGAACACTGAAGCTTTCTTT

clone_size: .
d_call: .
v_call: TRBV2
j_call: TRBJ1-1
cdr3_aa: CASSEEGLNTEAFF
cdr3_nt: TGTGCCAGCAGTGAAGAGGGGTTGAACACTGAAGCTTTCTTT

clone_size: .
d_call: .
v_call: TRBV4-2
j_call: TRBJ2-7
cdr3_aa: CASSQDSTNSYEQYF
cdr3_nt: TGTGCCAGCAGCCAGGACAGCACTAATTCATACGAGCAGTACTTC

clone_size: .
d_call: TRBD1
v_call: TRBV6-1
j_call: TRBJ2-2
cdr3_aa: CASRTGGSSGELFF
cdr3_nt: TGTGCCAGCAGAACAGGGGGGTCGTCCGGGGAGCTGTTTTTT

clone_size: .
d_call: TRBD1
v_call: TRBV29-1
j_call: TRBJ2-5
cdr3_aa: CSVEEWTGEETQYF
cdr3_nt: TGCAGCGTTGAAGAATGGACAGGGGAAGAGACCCAGTACTTC

clone_size: once
d_call: .
v_call: TRBV5-4
j_call: TRBJ2-5
cdr3_aa: CASSQQSQETQYF
cdr3_nt: TGTGCCAGCAGCCAACAGTCCCAAGAGACCCAGTACTTC

clone_size: .
d_call: TRBD1
v_call: TRBV18
j_call: TRBJ2-3
cdr3_aa: CASSPSQGSTDTQYF
cdr3_nt: TGTGCCAGCTCACCATCACAGGGGAGCACAGATACGCAGTATTTT